This TCR beta chain was obtained from a study of blood T cells in healthy people across ages. Study background: About one barcoded beta molecule per two T cells was the capture yield of template switching. General observations from the study: Across samples, TCR beta diversity tracked strongly with naive T cell percentage. Estimates of total diversity, which came from one million sequenced T cells, were considered to be underestimates.

Through a sample-barcoded 5' primer and a J-beta primer mix, a second PCR was run for roughly 6 to 12 cycles. Each CDR3 protein is one row after TCRdb ran MiXCR on the 5' RACE reads. Of 600,000 to 1,000,000 distinct CDR3 sequences listed, over 45% were seen once; the top ten hold approximately 21%. A note on this clonotype: What it recognizes is unknown.

Germline CDR1 is SEHNR and CDR2 is FQNEAQ (reference sequence). The CDR3 covers 16 residues. Per sample, no less than 5 micrograms of total RNA were extracted. This clonotype was sampled from a man under 40 in good health. The source material was blood. The chain is built from TRBV7-9 and TRBJ2-4; possibly TRBD1 for D (6 bases). The J call may not be correct, given that the DNA end is closer to TRBJ2-7. CDR3 amino acids: CASSPGTGTRVYEQYF. DNA for the CDR3: TGTGCCAGCAGCCCAGGAACCGGGACAAGAGTCTACGAGCAGTACTTC.